The 3 T cell receptor beta chains listed next were all sequenced from one sample in a study of PD-L1 blockade in urothelial cancer. Time point of the sample: pretreatment peripheral blood. Generated by immunoSEQ multiplex PCR, the TCRdb table keeps only in-frame clones and is missing some. The sample holds tens of thousands of clones, 84% seen once. This material consisted of PBMCs, taken around atezolizumab (anti-PD-L1) treatment. These receptors all come from a man in his 60s with urothelial cancer.

The chain combines TRBV5-1 with TRBJ2-1; the match to TRBD2 covers 7 bases. V was pared by 4 bases and J by 1 base, with 8 bases of the junction left unmatched. The germline CDR1 and CDR2 sequences are SGHRS and YFSETQ. The CDR3 covers 16 residues. For the CDR3, the DNA is TGCGCCAGCAGCAGAGACAGCGGGAAGTCCTACAATGAGCAGTTCTTC. It is translated as CASSRDSGKSYNEQFF. Full variable domain (outside the CDR3, taken from reference TRBV5-1 and TRBJ2-1): KAGVTQTPRYLIKTRGQQVTLSCSPISGHRSVSWYQQTPGQGLQFLFEYFSETQRNKGNFPGRFSGRQFSNSRSEMNVSTLELGDSALYLCASSRDSGKSYNEQFFGPGTRLTVL.

V gene TRBV4-2 combines with J gene TRBJ2-5, with 8 bases matching TRBD2. CDR3 size: 15 residues. CDR1 is LGHNA and CDR2 is YNFKEQ in the germline V gene. With 2 bases clipped from V and 2 bases from J, the junction kept 4 bases outside the gene matches. The CDR3 DNA follows: TGTGCCAGCAGCCAAACTAGCGGCCCACAAGAGACCCAGTACTTC. Its translation: CASSQTSGPQETQYF.

This clone occurred a few times. The rearrangement uses TRBV5-1 and TRBJ1-2; no clear D gene. The CDR3 has 15 amino acids. Germline CDR1 and CDR2: SGHRS and YFSETQ. V shed 5 bases and J shed 7 bases, with 21 bases lying between them. The chain's CDR3 is CASRPGSPSQSGYTF. The CDR3 DNA follows: TGCGCCAGCAGGCCCGGGAGCCCCAGCCAGAGTGGCTACACCTTC.